A single sample is the source of the 13 T cell receptor beta chains below, sequenced in a study of T and B cells in COVID-19 patients (dated by TCRdb to about 2020). Genomic DNA extracted from blood was used in amounts of roughly 220-500 ng for amplification of TRB repertoires. Sequencing relied on an Illumina MiSeq. Multiplex PCR with BIOMED2 TRB-A/B primer pools was used to amplify TRB rearrangements. TCRdb's own reprocessing of the public reads used fastp at Q25 and MiXCR and kept productive beta chains. Entries that share a CDR3 protein sequence are merged under the most common genes and DNA. For this sample the table gives 23,000 or so distinct CDR3 sequences, of which around 30% were detected only once. Approximately 2% of the sample is in the top ten clones. Source material: blood. The receptors were gathered from a human donor who had recovered from COVID-19.

The chain joins TRBV11-3 to TRBJ2-7; D gene ambiguous. Trimming pared 7 bases from V and 2 bases from J, leaving 15 bases between. CDR3 length: 14 residues. Germline CDR1 reads SGHNT; CDR2 reads YENEEA. The CDR3 here is CASTPAQPPYEQYF. The CDR3, as DNA: TGTGCCAGCACCCCCGCCCAACCCCCCTACGAGCAGTACTTC.

The J gene is TRBJ2-5, the V gene TRBV18, with 9 bases matching TRBD2. V lost 3 bases and J lost 1; bases outside the gene matches: 9. The CDR3 is 17 residues long. From germline, CDR1 is KGHSH and CDR2 LQKENI. CDR3 region: CASSPRGAGGPQETQYF. The CDR3 nucleotides read TGTGCCAGCTCACCCCGAGGAGCGGGGGGCCCCCAAGAGACCCAGTACTTC.

V usage is TRBV5-1 and J usage is TRBJ2-7; no clear D. Trimming removed 0 bases from V and 6 bases from J, with 7 bases in between. This CDR3 is built from 12 residues. The V gene's germline CDR1 is SGHRS and CDR2 YFSETQ. The DNA for the CDR3 is TGCGCCAGCAGCTTGGATGGGGTCGAGCAGTACTTC. Its protein is CASSLDGVEQYF.

In this sample, this clonotype is medium-sized. The V call is TRBV6-5, the J call TRBJ2-2; the D gene is possibly TRBD2 (5 bases). CDR3 length: 14 amino acids. V was cut by 6 bases and J by 10 bases, with 18 bases left in between. Germline loops: CDR1 MNHEY, CDR2 SVGAGI. Here the CDR3 reads CASRTAGGPAELFF. CDR3 bases: TGTGCCAGCAGAACGGCCGGCGGGCCCGCGGAGCTGTTTTTT.

The sample holds a few counts of this clonotype. The J gene is TRBJ1-5, the V gene TRBV27; D possibly corresponds to TRBD1 (5 bases). The CDR3 runs to 15 residues. Trimming pared 6 bases from V and 0 bases from J, leaving 12 bases between. The germline V gene encodes CDR1 MNHEY and CDR2 SMNVEV (reference sequence). In nucleotides, the CDR3 is TGTGCCAGCAGGCCTCAGGGAAATAGCAATCAGCCCCAGCATTTT. Protein: CASRPQGNSNQPQHF.

The table lists this clonotype with many counts. The V and J genes are TRBV5-4 and TRBJ2-1; 9 bases are a match to TRBD1. The CDR3 has 15 amino acids. Unmatched junction bases numbered 10, after V lost 5 bases and J lost 7 bases. Germline V CDR1 and CDR2: SGHNT, YYREEE (reference sequence). The DNA of the CDR3 is TGTGCCAGCAGTTCACGTAGACAGGGGGGGAATGAGCAGTTCTTC. It encodes CASSSRRQGGNEQFF.

V gene TRBV12-3 or TRBV12-4 combines with J gene TRBJ2-7; 9 bases align to TRBD1. V shed 4 bases and J 5 bases; nucleotides not matched to a gene: 9. The CDR3 sequence is 15 residues long. CDR3 region: CASSSRGQGADEQYF. Written as DNA, the CDR3 is TGTGCCAGCAGTTCGAGGGGACAGGGAGCAGACGAGCAGTACTTC.

This clonotype was seen once. This rearrangement joins TRBV5-1 to TRBJ2-7; no clear D. This CDR3 comprises 14 residues. V was clipped by 4 bases and J by 0 bases, with 11 bases between them. Per the germline V gene, CDR1 is SGHRS and CDR2 is YFSETQ. The DNA for the CDR3 is TGCGCCAGCAGCCCTTCGGGTTTCTCCTACGAGCAGTACTTC. Protein product: CASSPSGFSYEQYF.

This chain links TRBV12-3 or TRBV12-4 with TRBJ2-7; TRBD2 might be the D (6 bases). Deletions cut 0 bases from V and 3 bases from J, with 15 bases between. CDR3 size: 16 residues. The CDR3 spells CASSLAPRDSSYEQYF. In nucleotides, the CDR3 is TGTGCCAGCAGTTTAGCGCCCAGGGACTCCAGCTACGAGCAGTACTTC.

This clonotype was counted only a few times. This rearrangement joins TRBV19 to TRBJ2-5, with TRBD1 matching over 7 bases. The length of the CDR3 is 14 residues. The V segment lost 5 bases and the J segment 7 bases; nucleotides outside the gene matches: 10. Per the germline V gene, CDR1 is LNHDA and CDR2 is SQIVND (reference sequence). The CDR3: CASSGRQGRRTQYF. CDR3 in DNA: TGTGCCAGTAGTGGGCGACAGGGTCGGCGGACCCAGTACTTC. Full variable domain (remainder filled in from reference TRBV19 and TRBJ2-5): DGGITQSPKYLFRKEGQNVTLSCEQNLNHDAMYWYRQDPGQGLRLIYYSQIVNDFQKGDIAEGYSVSREKKESFPLTVTSAQKNPTAFYLCASSGRQGRRTQYFGPGTRLLVL.

This clonotype was recorded at least ten times. The chain recombines TRBV11-3 with TRBJ1-2; 8 bases align to TRBD1. The ends lost 2 bases at V and 6 bases at J; junction bases unmatched: 8. This CDR3 has 15 residues. Germline values: CDR1 SGHNT, CDR2 YENEEA. CDR3 residues: CASSLNAGGYDGYTF. The CDR3 region has the DNA TGTGCCAGCAGCTTAAACGCAGGGGGCTATGATGGCTACACCTTC.

This chain links TRBV20-1 with TRBJ1-5; 10 nucleotides match TRBD1. This CDR3 spans 15 amino acids. V dropped 7 bases and J dropped 7; count of bases not matched to a gene: 13. The germline CDR1 and CDR2 sequences are DFQATT and SNEGSKA (reference sequence). The CDR3, as DNA: TGCAGTGGCCAAAGGGGGACAGGGGTGGGGCAGCCCCAGCATTTT. Its protein product is CSGQRGTGVGQPQHF.

This clonotype was seen only a few times. The chain couples TRBV6-2 or TRBV6-3 to TRBJ2-6; 9 positions agree with TRBD1. In germline, CDR1 is MNHEY, CDR2 SVGEGT. This CDR3 spans 19 amino acids. Germline trimming cut 0 bases from V and 1 base from J; bases unmatched to any gene: 7. Here the CDR3 reads CASSYSSGTGISGANVLTF. CDR3 coding DNA: TGTGCCAGCAGTTACTCGTCGGGGACAGGGATATCTGGGGCCAACGTCCTGACTTTC.